Here is one T cell receptor (beta chain) with its context. Its cognate antigen is unknown. The sample is drawn from a study of cytomegalovirus exposure and HLA in healthy donors. Study observations and caveats: It was reported that the classifier diagnosed cytomegalovirus status with high specificity and sensitivity in both the original and validation cohorts. Generally TCR sequences proved uncommon, though certain public TCRs appeared in numerous donors.

This CDR3 region has 16 residues. Germline V gene lookup returns CDR1 SGDLS and CDR2 YYNGEE. V shed 4 bases and J 3 bases; nucleotides not matched to a gene: 7. In the PCR, 60 Vbeta and 13 Jbeta primers were used. Repertoires were generated with immunoSEQ multiplex PCR, while TCRdb's copy carries only in-frame clones and drops some. The sample's table shows approximately 140,000 clones. Sequenced input: PBMCs. This chain uses TRBV9 with TRBJ1-6; 7 bases are a match to TRBD1. The TCR originated in a woman aged 40 to 50 in good health and CMV-seronegative. For the CDR3, the DNA is TGTGCCAGCAGCATAACGGGACAGCTCTATAATTCACCCCTCCACTTT. This codes for CASSITGQLYNSPLHF.